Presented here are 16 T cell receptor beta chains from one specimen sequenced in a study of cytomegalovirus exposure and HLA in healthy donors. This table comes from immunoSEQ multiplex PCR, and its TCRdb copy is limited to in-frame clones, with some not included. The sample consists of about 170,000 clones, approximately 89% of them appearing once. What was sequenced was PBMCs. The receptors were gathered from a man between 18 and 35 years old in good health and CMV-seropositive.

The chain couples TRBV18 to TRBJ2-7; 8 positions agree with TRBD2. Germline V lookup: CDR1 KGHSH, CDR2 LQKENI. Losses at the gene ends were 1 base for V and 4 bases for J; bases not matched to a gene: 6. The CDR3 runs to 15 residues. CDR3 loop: CASSPRSGRGYEQYF. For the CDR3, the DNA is TGTGCCAGCTCACCACGGAGCGGGAGAGGTTACGAGCAGTACTTC.

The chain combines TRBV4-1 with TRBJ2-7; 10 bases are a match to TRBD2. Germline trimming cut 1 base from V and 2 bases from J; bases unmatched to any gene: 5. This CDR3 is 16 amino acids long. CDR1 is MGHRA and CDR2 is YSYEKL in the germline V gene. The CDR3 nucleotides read TGCGCCAGCAGCCAAGCCGCTAGCGGGAGTCCCTACGAGCAGTACTTC. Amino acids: CASSQAASGSPYEQYF.

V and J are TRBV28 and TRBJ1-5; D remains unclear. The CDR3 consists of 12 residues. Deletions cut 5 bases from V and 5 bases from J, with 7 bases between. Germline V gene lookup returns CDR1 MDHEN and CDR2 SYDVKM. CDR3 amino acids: CASSPIHQPQHF. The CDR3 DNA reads TGTGCCAGCAGTCCAATCCATCAGCCCCAGCATTTT. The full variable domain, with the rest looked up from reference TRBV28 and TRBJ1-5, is DVKVTQSSRYLVKRTGEKVFLECVQDMDHENMFWYRQDPGLGLRLIYFSYDVKMKEKGDIPEGYSVSREKKERFSLILESASTNQTSMYLCASSPIHQPQHFGDGTRLSIL.

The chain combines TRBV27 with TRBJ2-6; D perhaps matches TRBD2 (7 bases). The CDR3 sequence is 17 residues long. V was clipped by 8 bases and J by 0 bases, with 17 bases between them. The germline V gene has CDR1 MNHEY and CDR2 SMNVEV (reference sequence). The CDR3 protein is CASLGGGGPSGANVLTF. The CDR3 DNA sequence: TGTGCCAGCTTGGGAGGGGGGGGCCCCTCTGGGGCCAACGTCCTGACTTTC.

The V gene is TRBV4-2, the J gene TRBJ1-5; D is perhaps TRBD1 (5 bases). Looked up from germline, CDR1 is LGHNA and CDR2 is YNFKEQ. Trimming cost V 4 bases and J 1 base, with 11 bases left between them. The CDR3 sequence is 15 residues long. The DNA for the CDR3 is TGTGCCAGCAGCCCCGGGACTCCGAGCAATCAGCCCCAGCATTTT. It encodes CASSPGTPSNQPQHF.

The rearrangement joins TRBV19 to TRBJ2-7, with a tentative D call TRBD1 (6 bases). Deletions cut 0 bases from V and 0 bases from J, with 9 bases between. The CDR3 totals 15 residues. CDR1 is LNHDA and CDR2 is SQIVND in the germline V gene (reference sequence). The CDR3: CASSIDPGHSYEQYF. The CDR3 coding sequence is TGTGCCAGTAGTATAGATCCGGGACACTCCTACGAGCAGTACTTC.

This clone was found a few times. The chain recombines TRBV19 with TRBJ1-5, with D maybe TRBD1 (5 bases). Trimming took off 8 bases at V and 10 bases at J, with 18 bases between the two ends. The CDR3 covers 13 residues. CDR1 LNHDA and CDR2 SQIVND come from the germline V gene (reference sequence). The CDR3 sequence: CASALTAGVPQHF. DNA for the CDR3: TGTGCCAGTGCCTTAACGGCGGGGGTACCCCAGCATTTT.

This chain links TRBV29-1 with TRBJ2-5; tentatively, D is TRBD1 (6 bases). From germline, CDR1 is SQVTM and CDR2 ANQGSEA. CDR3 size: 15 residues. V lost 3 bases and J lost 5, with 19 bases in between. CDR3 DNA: TGCAGCGTTGATAGGGCAGGGGAAGTTCGGGAGACCCAGTACTTC. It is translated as CSVDRAGEVRETQYF.

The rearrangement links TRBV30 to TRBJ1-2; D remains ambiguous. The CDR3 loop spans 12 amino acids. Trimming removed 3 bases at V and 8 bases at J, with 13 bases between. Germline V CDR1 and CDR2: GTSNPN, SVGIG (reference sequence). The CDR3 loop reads CAWSLYSQGYTF. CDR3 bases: TGTGCCTGGAGCCTATACAGTCAGGGCTACACCTTC. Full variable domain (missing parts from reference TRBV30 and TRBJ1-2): SQTIHQWPATLVQPVGSPLSLECTVEGTSNPNLYWYRQAAGRGLQLLFYSVGIGQISSEVPQNLSASRPQDRQFILSSKKLLLSDSGFYLCAWSLYSQGYTFGSGTRLTVV.

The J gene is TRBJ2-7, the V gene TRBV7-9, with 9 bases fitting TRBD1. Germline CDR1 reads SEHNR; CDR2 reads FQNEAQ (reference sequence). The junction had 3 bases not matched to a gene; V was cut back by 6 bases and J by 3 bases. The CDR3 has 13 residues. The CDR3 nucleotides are TGTGCCAGCAGTGGACAGGGGCGCTACGAGCAGTACTTC. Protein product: CASSGQGRYEQYF.

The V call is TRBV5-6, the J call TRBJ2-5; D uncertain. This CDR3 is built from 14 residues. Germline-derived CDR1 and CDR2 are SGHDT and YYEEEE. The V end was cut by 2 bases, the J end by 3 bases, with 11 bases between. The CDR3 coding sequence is TGTGCCAGCAGCTTACGGCCAGGCGAAGAGACCCAGTACTTC. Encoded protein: CASSLRPGEETQYF.

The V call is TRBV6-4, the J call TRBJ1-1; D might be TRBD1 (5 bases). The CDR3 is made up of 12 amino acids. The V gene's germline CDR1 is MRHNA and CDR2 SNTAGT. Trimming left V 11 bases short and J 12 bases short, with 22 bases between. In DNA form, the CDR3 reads TGTGCCCAAGGGGCTAACAGCTTGTTGACTTTCTTT. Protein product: CAQGANSLLTFF.

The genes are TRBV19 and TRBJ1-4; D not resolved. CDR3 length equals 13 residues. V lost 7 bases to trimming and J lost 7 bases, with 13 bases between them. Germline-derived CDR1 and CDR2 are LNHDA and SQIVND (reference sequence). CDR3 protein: CASMMGGSEKLFF. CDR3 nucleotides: TGTGCCAGTATGATGGGAGGCAGTGAAAAACTGTTTTTT.

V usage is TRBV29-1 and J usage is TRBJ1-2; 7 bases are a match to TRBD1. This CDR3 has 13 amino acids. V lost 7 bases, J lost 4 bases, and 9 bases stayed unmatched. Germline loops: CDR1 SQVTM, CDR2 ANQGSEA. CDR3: CSAGGGGGYGYTF. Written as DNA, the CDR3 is TGCAGCGCTGGAGGGGGCGGCGGCTATGGCTACACCTTC.

The chain's CDR3 is CASSPPTASPDTQYF. For the CDR3, the DNA is TGTGCCAGCTCACCACCTACTGCTAGCCCAGATACGCAGTATTTT. The genes are TRBV18 and TRBJ2-3, with D perhaps matching TRBD2 (5 bases). V shed 0 bases and J shed 4 bases, with 11 bases lying between them. Per germline, CDR1 KGHSH and CDR2 LQKENI. The CDR3 is 15 amino acids.

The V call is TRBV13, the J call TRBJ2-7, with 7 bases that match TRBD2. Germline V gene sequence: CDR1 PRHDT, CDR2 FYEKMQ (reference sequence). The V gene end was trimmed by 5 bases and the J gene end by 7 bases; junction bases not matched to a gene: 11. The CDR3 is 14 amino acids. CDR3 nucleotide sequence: TGTGCCAGCAGCCCTCGACTAGCACTGTGGGAGCAGTACTTC. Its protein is CASSPRLALWEQYF. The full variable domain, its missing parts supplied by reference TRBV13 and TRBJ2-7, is AAGVIQSPRHLIKEKRETATLKCYPIPRHDTVYWYQQGPGQDPQFLISFYEKMQSDKGSIPDRFSAQQFSDYHSELNMSSLELGDSALYFCASSPRLALWEQYFGPGTRLTVT.